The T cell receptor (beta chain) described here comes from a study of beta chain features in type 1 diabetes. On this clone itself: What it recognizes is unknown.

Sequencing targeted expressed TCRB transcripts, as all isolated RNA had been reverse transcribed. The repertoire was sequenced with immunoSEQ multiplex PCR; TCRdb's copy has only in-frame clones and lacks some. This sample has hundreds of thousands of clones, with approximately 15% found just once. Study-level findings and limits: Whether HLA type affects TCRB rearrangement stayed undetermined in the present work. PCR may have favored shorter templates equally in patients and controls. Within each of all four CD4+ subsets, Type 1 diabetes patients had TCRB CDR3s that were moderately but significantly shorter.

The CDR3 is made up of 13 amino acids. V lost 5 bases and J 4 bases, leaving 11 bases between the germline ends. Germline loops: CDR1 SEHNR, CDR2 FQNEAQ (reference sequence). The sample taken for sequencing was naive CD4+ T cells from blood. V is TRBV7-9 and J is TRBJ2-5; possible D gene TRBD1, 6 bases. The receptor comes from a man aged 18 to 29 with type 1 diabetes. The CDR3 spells CASSPRGPETQYF. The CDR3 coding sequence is TGTGCCAGCAGCCCCAGGGGTCCAGAGACCCAGTACTTC.